Following are 26 T cell receptor beta chains from one sample sequenced in a study of T cells in Graves' hyperthyroidism and ophthalmopathy. TCR beta CDR3 regions were amplified from RNA transcripts. The TCR CDR3 first-round RT-PCR relied on the HTBI primer set. TCRdb redid the calling of the multiplex PCR reads with MiXCR, one entry per CDR3 protein. Of under 350,000 distinct CDR3 sequences in the sample, over 15% were seen once. The sequenced sample was blood. The receptors shown here come from a woman in her forties or fifties with Graves' hyperthyroidism.

The chain recombines TRBV28 with TRBJ2-5; TRBD2 matches 9 bases. The CDR3 covers 16 residues. CDR1 MDHEN and CDR2 SYDVKM come from the germline V gene. V lost 5 bases, J lost 1 base, and 8 bases stayed unmatched. In DNA form, the CDR3 reads TGTGCCAGCAGTACCCCCGGGACTAGCACCCAAGAGACCCAGTACTTC. Translated, it gives CASSTPGTSTQETQYF.

This chain joins TRBV30 and TRBJ2-1, with 11 positions matching TRBD2. V lost 3 bases to trimming and J lost 5 bases; unmatched junction nucleotides: 6. CDR1 and CDR2 (germline): GTSNPN, SVGIG (reference sequence). This CDR3 has 15 amino acids. This chain's CDR3 is CAWRTSGAGDNEQFF. CDR3 in DNA: TGTGCCTGGAGGACTAGCGGGGCAGGGGACAATGAGCAGTTCTTC.

This clonotype was picked up many times. The V and J genes are TRBV18 and TRBJ2-7; 7 bases are shared with TRBD1. The V segment lost 2 bases and the J segment 2 bases; nucleotides outside the gene matches: 3. CDR1 and CDR2 (germline): KGHSH, LQKENI. The CDR3 contains 14 residues. The chain's CDR3 is CASSPGQDAYEQYV. CDR3 nucleotides: TGTGCCAGCTCACCAGGACAGGACGCCTACGAGCAGTACGTC.

This clonotype was seen a few times. It may be a read error: a sequence one base away is much more abundant. The chain is built from TRBV28 and TRBJ2-7; D is unclear. CDR1 is MDHEN and CDR2 is SYDVKM in the germline V gene. CDR3 length equals 12 residues. DNA for the CDR3: TGTGCCAGCAGTCTTCTTTCCTACGAGCAGTGCTTC. Translated, it gives CASSLLSYEQCF.

The genes are TRBV3-1 and TRBJ2-2; D possibly corresponds to TRBD2 (6 bases). The CDR3 spans 13 residues. V lost 2 bases and J 7 bases, leaving 8 bases between the germline ends. Germline assignment: CDR1 LGHDT and CDR2 YNNKEL (reference sequence). CDR3 sequence (DNA): TGTGCCAGCAGCCAAACTAGCAGCGGGGAGCTGTTTTTT. This sequence encodes CASSQTSSGELFF.

This clonotype was seen ten or more times. The genes are TRBV11-2 and TRBJ2-1, with 7 nucleotides matching TRBD2. The CDR3 has 13 amino acids. In germline, CDR1 is SGHAT, CDR2 FQNNGV. The V gene end was trimmed by 7 bases and the J gene end by 10 bases; junction bases not matched to a gene: 10. CDR3 region: CASTKTDGGEQFF. The CDR3, as DNA: TGTGCCAGCACCAAGACCGACGGGGGGGAGCAGTTCTTC.

This clonotype came up many times. The CDR3 reads CASSLAGVDYGYTF. CDR3 sequence (DNA): TGTGCCAGCAGTTTAGCGGGGGTCGACTATGGCTACACCTTC. This chain connects TRBV28 to TRBJ1-2, with D tentatively TRBD1 (5 bases). CDR1 is MDHEN, CDR2 SYDVKM, per germline. This CDR3 has 14 amino acids. The V end lost 2 bases, the J end lost 3 bases, and 10 bases lay between the germline ends.

This clonotype was picked up a small number of times. This chain joins TRBV7-6 and TRBJ2-7, with TRBD2 identical over 12 bases. The CDR3 has 17 residues. Germline trimming cut 5 bases from V and 2 bases from J; bases unmatched to any gene: 10. Germline lookup yields CDR1 SGHVS and CDR2 FNYEAQ. The CDR3 reads CASSPRLAGDPPYEQYF. The CDR3, as DNA: TGTGCCAGCAGCCCCCGACTAGCGGGAGATCCTCCCTACGAGCAGTACTTC.

The chain is built from TRBV13 and TRBJ2-3, with D uncertain. Germline V gives CDR1 PRHDT, CDR2 FYEKMQ (reference sequence). The CDR3 has 15 residues. Trimming cost V 5 bases and J 7 bases, with 19 bases left between them. CDR3 nucleotide sequence: TGTGCCAGCAGCCCATGGGTGGGCCCCTCCAATACGCAGTATTTT. This codes for CASSPWVGPSNTQYF.

The chain combines TRBV7-9 with TRBJ2-1; D is unclear. The V gene lost 1 base and the J gene lost 12 bases, with 10 bases spanning the gap. This CDR3 spans 12 amino acids. Per the germline V gene, CDR1 is SEHNR and CDR2 is FQNEAQ (reference sequence). The CDR3 protein is CASSLGAVRQFF. The CDR3 DNA is TGTGCCAGCAGCTTAGGGGCAGTCCGGCAGTTCTTC. Together with reference TRBV7-9 and TRBJ2-1, the CDR3 gives the full variable domain: DTGVSQNPRHKITKRGQNVTFRCDPISEHNRLYWYRQTLGQGPEFLTYFQNEAQLEKSRLLSDRFSAERPKGSFSTLEIQRTEQGDSAMYLCASSLGAVRQFFGPGTRLTVL.

Many counts were recorded for this clonotype. The chain combines TRBV2 with TRBJ2-7; D unresolved. Trimming shortened V by 1 base and J by 0 bases, and 4 bases separated the two germline ends. The CDR3 is made up of 13 amino acids. The germline CDR1 and CDR2 sequences are SNHLY and FYNNEI. The CDR3 nucleotides are TGTGCCAGCAGTGAAGAAACCTCCTACGAGCAGTACGTC. It yields the protein CASSEETSYEQYV.

J is TRBJ2-7 and V is TRBV10-3; D could derive from TRBD1 or TRBD2 (5 bases each). Trimming removed 6 bases from V and 2 bases from J, with 17 bases in between. The CDR3 consists of 15 residues. CDR1 and CDR2 from the germline V gene are ENHRY and SYGVKD. The CDR3 here is CAIRYRDHPTYEQYF. CDR3 nucleotide sequence: TGTGCCATCAGATACCGGGACCACCCTACCTACGAGCAGTACTTC.

In its sample, this clonotype was seen many times. J is TRBJ1-1 and V is TRBV6-1, with D perhaps TRBD1 (5 bases). Trimming removed 6 bases from V and 6 bases from J, with 8 bases in between. Looked up from germline, CDR1 is MNHNS and CDR2 is SASEGT. This CDR3 contains 11 residues. This CDR3 is CASRQGAEAFF. The CDR3 nucleotides read TGTGCCAGCAGGCAGGGTGCTGAAGCTTTCTTT.

This sequence joins TRBV7-3 and TRBJ2-1, with D possibly TRBD2 on 7 matching bases. This CDR3 is 14 amino acids long. The germline V and J ends were trimmed by 5 bases and 10 bases, with 18 bases remaining between them. Germline CDR1 SGHTA, CDR2 FQGTGA. The CDR3 DNA sequence: TGTGCCAGCAGCACGAAGGATAGGGGGGGGGAGCAGTTCTTC. Translating it yields CASSTKDRGGEQFF. The complete variable domain, with remaining parts taken from reference TRBV7-3 and TRBJ2-1, reads GAGVSQTPSNKVTEKGKYVELRCDPISGHTALYWYRQSLGQGPEFLIYFQGTGAADDSGLPNDRFFAVRPEGSVSTLKIQRTERGDSAVYLCASSTKDRGGEQFFGPGTRLTVL.

The chain joins TRBV2 to TRBJ1-1; no clear D. Between the trimmed V and J ends, which lost 7 bases and 0 bases, there was a span of 15 bases. CDR1 SNHLY and CDR2 FYNNEI come from the germline V gene. The CDR3 is 15 amino acids. CDR3 amino acids: CASTPGAGMNTEAFF. CDR3 sequence (DNA): TGTGCCAGCACCCCCGGAGCCGGCATGAACACTGAAGCTTTCTTT.

This clonotype has a handful of counts. This sequence joins TRBV24-1 and TRBJ2-7; maybe TRBD2 (6 bases). CDR1 is KGHDR, CDR2 SFDVKD, per germline. Trimming took off 10 bases at V and 0 bases at J, with 12 bases between the two ends. The CDR3 has 13 amino acids. CDR3 nucleotides: TGTGCCACGGAGGGCAGCGACTCCTACGAGCAGTACTTC. This codes for CATEGSDSYEQYF.

The genes are TRBV29-1 and TRBJ2-1; 8 bases are a match to TRBD2. The CDR3 contains 15 residues. Looked up from germline, CDR1 is SQVTM and CDR2 is ANQGSEA. Unmatched junction bases numbered 12, after V lost 6 bases and J lost 5 bases. The CDR3 bases are TGCAGCGTCCCGACCCCCGGGAGGGCGAACAATGAGCAGTTCTTC. Protein product: CSVPTPGRANNEQFF.

This clonotype has ten or more counts. This rearrangement joins TRBV11-2 to TRBJ2-1, with D unresolved. In germline, CDR1 is SGHAT, CDR2 FQNNGV. V was cut by 6 bases and J by 6 bases, with 15 bases left in between. The CDR3 consists of 14 residues. DNA for the CDR3: TGTGCCAGCAGTTCTAATCAAGGGTTCAATGAGCAGTTCTTC. Its protein product is CASSSNQGFNEQFF.

This clonotype was detected ten times or more. This chain connects TRBV7-8 to TRBJ2-1; TRBD1 might be the D (7 bases). Germline CDR1 and CDR2: SGHVS and FQNEAQ. This CDR3 spans 14 amino acids. The V end lost 5 bases, the J end lost 13 bases, and 21 bases lay between the germline ends. CDR3 region: CASSPKAGGSGQFF. The DNA of the CDR3 is TGTGCCAGCAGCCCCAAGGCAGGGGGGTCTGGACAGTTCTTC.

This clonotype was counted only a few times. The chain couples TRBV10-3 to TRBJ2-7; D is unresolved. The CDR3 runs to 11 residues. Trimming took off 3 bases at V and 2 bases at J, with 2 bases between the two ends. CDR1 and CDR2 from the germline V gene are ENHRY and SYGVKD. This chain's CDR3 is CAISETYEQYF. CDR3 coding DNA: TGTGCCATCAGTGAAACCTACGAGCAGTACTTC.

Comment on this clonotype: Being one base from a much bigger clone, this may be a read error. This sequence joins TRBV5-1 and TRBJ2-3; D is perhaps TRBD2 (6 bases). CDR1 and CDR2 from the germline V gene are SGHRS and YFSETQ. This CDR3 region has 13 residues. V lost 5 bases, J lost 2 bases, and 9 bases lay in between. For the CDR3, the DNA is TGCGCCAGCAGTTGGGACTTCACAGATACGCAGTATTTT. Encoded protein: CASSWDFTDTQYF.

There are a few counts of this clonotype. The gene calls are TRBV14 and TRBJ2-1, with 8 positions matching TRBD1. The CDR3 is 12 amino acids. The junction had 5 bases not matched to a gene; V was cut back by 9 bases and J by 7 bases. Germline CDR1 SGHDN, CDR2 FVKESK. The CDR3 nucleotides read TGTGCCAGTAATGACAGGGGTAATGAGCAGTTCTTC. Protein sequence: CASNDRGNEQFF.

This clonotype was recorded at least ten times. J is TRBJ2-7 and V is TRBV7-2, with D perhaps matching TRBD2 (6 bases). CDR1 is SGHTA, CDR2 FQGNSA, per germline. The V end lost 0 bases, the J end lost 1 base, and 16 bases lay between the germline ends. This CDR3 is built from 17 residues. For the CDR3, the DNA is TGTGCCAGCAGCTTAGCCCTTCCGGGACTGGCTTCCTACGAGCAGTACTTC. Its translation is CASSLALPGLASYEQYF. Full variable domain (outside the CDR3, taken from reference TRBV7-2 and TRBJ2-7): GAGVSQSPSNKVTEKGKDVELRCDPISGHTALYWYRQSLGQGLEFLIYFQGNSAPDKSGLPSDRFSAERTGGSVSTLTIQRTQQEDSAVYLCASSLALPGLASYEQYFGPGTRLTVT.

The chain employs TRBV20-1 and TRBJ2-2; 13 nucleotides align to TRBD2. The ends lost 6 bases at V and 4 bases at J; junction bases unmatched: 11. The length of the CDR3 is 17 residues. Germline CDR1 is DFQATT and CDR2 is SNEGSKA (reference sequence). The CDR3 nucleotides are TGCAGTGCCAGTATGGGACTAGCGGGATGGATCACCGGGGAGCTGTTTTTT. Protein sequence: CSASMGLAGWITGELFF.

There are many counts of this clonotype. The V call is TRBV12-3 or TRBV12-4, the J call TRBJ2-3; 7 bases fit TRBD1. The CDR3 loop spans 15 amino acids. Unmatched junction bases numbered 11, after V lost 5 bases and J lost 6 bases. The CDR3 protein is CASSLTETGRDTQYF. The CDR3 region has the DNA TGTGCCAGCAGTCTTACTGAGACAGGGCGGGATACGCAGTATTTT.

This clonotype has ten or more counts. The CDR3: CASSTSGTRADEQFF. The DNA for the CDR3 is TGTGCCAGCAGCACCTCCGGGACTAGAGCTGATGAGCAGTTCTTC. This sequence joins TRBV7-8 and TRBJ2-1; 8 nucleotides align to TRBD2. Germline loops: CDR1 SGHVS, CDR2 FQNEAQ. V shed 5 bases, J shed 8 bases, and the junction held 11 bases outside the gene matches. The CDR3 totals 15 residues.